This T cell receptor beta chain was recovered during a study of a mutant IDH1 vaccine in newly diagnosed glioma. TCRdb's table, derived via immunoSEQ multiplex PCR, lists solely in-frame clones and lacks some. The sample records tens of thousands of clones, more than 85% being singletons. The CDR3 is 17 amino acids. V was trimmed by 0 bases and J by 4 bases, leaving 16 bases between them. Germline CDR1 reads SGHRS; CDR2 reads YFSETQ. As for time point: baseline, week 1 (first vaccination visit). Specified treatment: pre-vaccination baseline after standard-of-care therapy. There were new WHO grade 3 or 4 astrocytomas in the donors, and these were IDH1-mutant and ATRX-lost.

V and J are TRBV5-1 and TRBJ2-2; tentative D call: TRBD2 (5 bases). The source was PBMCs, collected from a glioma patient treated with radiotherapy, temozolomide or both. The origin of this receptor is a man aged 25 to 40 with glioma. The CDR3 spells CASSLDLAPRATGELFF. The CDR3 coding sequence is TGCGCCAGCAGCTTGGACCTGGCACCGAGGGCCACCGGGGAGCTGTTTTTT.